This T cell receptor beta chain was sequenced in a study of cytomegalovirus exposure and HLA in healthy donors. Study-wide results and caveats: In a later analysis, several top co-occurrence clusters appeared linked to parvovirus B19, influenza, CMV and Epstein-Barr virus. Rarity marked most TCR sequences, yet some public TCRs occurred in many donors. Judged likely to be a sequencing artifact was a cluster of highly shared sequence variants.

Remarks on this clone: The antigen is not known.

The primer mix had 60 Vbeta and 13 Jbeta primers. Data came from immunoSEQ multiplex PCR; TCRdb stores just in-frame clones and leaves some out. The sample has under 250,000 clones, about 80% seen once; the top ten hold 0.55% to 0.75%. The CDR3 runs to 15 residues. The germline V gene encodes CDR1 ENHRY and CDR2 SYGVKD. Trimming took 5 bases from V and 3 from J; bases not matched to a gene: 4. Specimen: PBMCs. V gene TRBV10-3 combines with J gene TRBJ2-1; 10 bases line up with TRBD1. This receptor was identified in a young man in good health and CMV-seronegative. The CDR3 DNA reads TGTGCCATCAGTCACGGACAGGGGGACTACAATGAGCAGTTCTTC. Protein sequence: CAISHGQGDYNEQFF.